The 28 T cell receptor beta chains presented below share a single source sample, sequenced in a study of cytomegalovirus exposure and HLA in healthy donors. Use of 60 Vbeta and 13 Jbeta primers characterized the PCR. Sequencing was performed with immunoSEQ multiplex PCR; in TCRdb, only in-frame clones are kept and a portion is missing. The table shows about 190,000 clones, with around 84% occurring only once. Sequencing used PBMCs. The receptors were sampled from a middle-aged man in good health and CMV-seropositive.

V usage is TRBV5-1 and J usage is TRBJ2-7; maybe TRBD2 (6 bases). Trimming removed 4 bases from V and 1 base from J, with 12 bases in between. Germline V CDR1 and CDR2: SGHRS, YFSETQ. CDR3 size: 14 residues. The CDR3 sequence is CASSPGTESYEQYF. CDR3 sequence (DNA): TGCGCCAGCAGCCCCGGGACTGAGTCCTACGAGCAGTACTTC.

This clone appeared a few times. The V and J genes are TRBV2 and TRBJ2-5, with D unclear. The length of the CDR3 is 15 residues. Germline CDR1 is SNHLY and CDR2 is FYNNEI. Trimming cost V 4 bases and J 1 base, with 13 bases left between them. The CDR3 sequence: CASSGGERSQETQYF. DNA for the CDR3: TGTGCCAGCAGTGGTGGTGAGCGTTCCCAAGAGACCCAGTACTTC.

A single count supports this clone. The V gene is TRBV5-1, the J gene TRBJ2-2; 12 bases fit TRBD2. V was clipped by 4 bases and J by 0 bases; unmatched bases: 7. Germline values: CDR1 SGHRS, CDR2 YFSETQ. CDR3 size: 18 residues. The CDR3 DNA reads as TGCGCCAGCAGCCCGGGGACTAGCGGGTGGACGAACACCGGGGAGCTGTTTTTT. Amino acid sequence: CASSPGTSGWTNTGELFF.

The rearrangement links TRBV6-1 to TRBJ2-1, with TRBD2 matching 8 bases. This CDR3 is 13 amino acids long. Germline V gene data show CDR1 as MNHNS and CDR2 as SASEGT. J gave up 8 bases and V 7 bases, and 7 bases lay outside the gene matches. The CDR3 nucleotides read TGTGCCAGCATGGGACTAGGGAGGGATGAGCAGTTCTTC. Its protein product is CASMGLGRDEQFF.

The V call is TRBV14, the J call TRBJ2-3; D may be TRBD2 (5 bases). V shed 4 bases and J shed 5 bases, with 10 bases lying between them. The CDR3 loop spans 13 amino acids. Germline V gene data show CDR1 as SGHDN and CDR2 as FVKESK. The CDR3 DNA reads TGTGCCAGCAGCCGCGGTGGAGGAGATACGCAGTATTTT. Amino acid sequence: CASSRGGGDTQYF.

The V gene is TRBV2, the J gene TRBJ2-3; D is unresolved. The CDR3 extends over 13 amino acids. V dropped 5 bases and J dropped 0 bases, with 6 bases sitting between them. CDR1 is SNHLY, CDR2 FYNNEI, per germline. CDR3 amino acids: CASSIESTDTQYF. Here the CDR3 DNA reads TGTGCCAGCAGTATCGAGAGCACAGATACGCAGTATTTT.

The genes are TRBV7-9 and TRBJ2-3; 7 bases are shared with TRBD2. Per the germline V gene, CDR1 is SEHNR and CDR2 is FQNEAQ (reference sequence). The CDR3 is 17 residues long. Germline trimming cut 5 bases from V and 5 bases from J; bases unmatched to any gene: 16. CDR3 residues: CASSPPSISGPKDTQYF. In DNA, the CDR3 is TGTGCCAGCAGCCCACCCTCGATTAGCGGGCCGAAAGATACGCAGTATTTT.

J is TRBJ2-3 and V is TRBV4-1; D possibly corresponds to TRBD1 (5 bases). Germline assignment: CDR1 MGHRA and CDR2 YSYEKL. Deletions cut 1 base from V and 2 bases from J, with 16 bases between. The CDR3 loop spans 17 amino acids. CDR3 sequence (DNA): TGCGCCAGCAGCCAAGGTGTCCAGGGAAGTATCACAGATACGCAGTATTTT. It encodes CASSQGVQGSITDTQYF.

The chain has TRBV6-5 and TRBJ1-2; tentative D call: TRBD1 (6 bases). CDR3 size: 15 residues. Germline lookup yields CDR1 MNHEY and CDR2 SVGAGI. V lost 2 bases and J 4 bases, leaving 14 bases between the germline ends. This CDR3 is CASSYGSGEGYGYTF. The CDR3 DNA is TGTGCCAGCAGTTACGGATCAGGGGAAGGCTATGGCTACACCTTC.

The chain links TRBV27 to TRBJ1-5; possibly TRBD1 for D (5 bases). The CDR3 runs to 14 residues. The V and J ends lost 5 bases and 4 bases respectively, with 12 bases between them. The germline gives CDR1 MNHEY, CDR2 SMNVEV (reference sequence). DNA for the CDR3: TGTGCCAGCAGTGCCGACAGAGTAAATCAGCCCCAGCATTTT. It yields the protein CASSADRVNQPQHF.

The J gene is TRBJ2-3, the V gene TRBV4-2, with TRBD2 matching 8 bases. The V gene's germline CDR1 is LGHNA and CDR2 YNFKEQ. The V segment lost 0 bases and the J segment 5 bases; nucleotides outside the gene matches: 4. This CDR3 has 15 residues. The CDR3 reads CASSQDLLAGDTQYF. The CDR3 nucleotides read TGTGCCAGCAGCCAAGATCTGCTAGCGGGAGATACGCAGTATTTT.

The rearrangement joins TRBV19 to TRBJ2-3, with 7 bases identical to TRBD1. With 3 bases clipped from V and 1 base from J, the junction kept 1 base outside the gene matches. Looked up from germline, CDR1 is LNHDA and CDR2 is SQIVND (reference sequence). The CDR3 sequence is 14 residues long. CDR3 protein: CASSIQGGTDTQYF. CDR3 sequence (DNA): TGTGCCAGTAGTATCCAGGGGGGCACAGATACGCAGTATTTT.

The chain uses TRBV5-4 and TRBJ1-2; D is possibly TRBD1 (5 bases). The length of the CDR3 is 14 residues. Germline values: CDR1 SGHNT, CDR2 YYREEE (reference sequence). V was cut by 4 bases and J by 0 bases, with 10 bases left in between. DNA for the CDR3: TGTGCCAGCAGCACGGGACTTGCTAACTATGGCTACACCTTC. Its translation is CASSTGLANYGYTF.

This rearrangement joins TRBV6-1 to TRBJ2-2; D gene ambiguous. Trimming cost V 10 bases and J 0 bases, with 15 bases left between them. The CDR3 length is 15 residues. Germline-derived CDR1 and CDR2 are MNHNS and SASEGT. CDR3 bases: TGTGCCACCTCTGCGCCCGGTCCGAACACCGGGGAGCTGTTTTTT. Amino acid sequence: CATSAPGPNTGELFF.

The rearrangement uses TRBV6-1 and TRBJ1-5; D might be TRBD1 (6 bases). This CDR3 is 16 amino acids long. Germline V gene lookup returns CDR1 MNHNS and CDR2 SASEGT. Trimming stripped 4 bases from V and 5 bases from J, with 18 bases between. The CDR3 loop reads CASSGRRQAGYQPQHF. CDR3 DNA sequence: TGTGCCAGCAGTGGTCGTCGACAGGCCGGGTATCAGCCCCAGCATTTT.

This chain links TRBV6-6 with TRBJ2-5; tentative D call: TRBD2 (5 bases). Germline CDR1 is MNHNY and CDR2 is SVGAGI (reference sequence). Deletions cut 5 bases from V and 7 bases from J, with 8 bases between. The CDR3 is 11 amino acids. The CDR3 spells CASSLEGTQYF. Written as DNA, the CDR3 is TGTGCCAGCAGTCTCGAGGGGACCCAGTACTTC.

The chain employs TRBV19 and TRBJ2-3; the match to TRBD2 covers 11 bases. With 4 bases clipped from V and 4 bases from J, the junction kept 4 bases outside the gene matches. This CDR3 is built from 15 residues. Germline loops: CDR1 LNHDA, CDR2 SQIVND (reference sequence). Here the CDR3 DNA reads TGTGCCAGTAGTACACTAGCGGGGGCGTCAGATACGCAGTATTTT. Translating it yields CASSTLAGASDTQYF.

This clone was observed once. V gene TRBV28 combines with J gene TRBJ2-1; 9 positions match TRBD2. Germline CDR1 is MDHEN and CDR2 is SYDVKM. CDR3 length equals 16 residues. V gave up 9 bases and J gave up 3 bases; unmatched junction bases: 12. CDR3 residues: CASSPVREGLYNEQFF. Written as DNA, the CDR3 is TGTGCCAGTTCTCCCGTGCGGGAGGGCCTCTACAATGAGCAGTTCTTC. Variable domain in full (rest from reference TRBV28 and TRBJ2-1): DVKVTQSSRYLVKRTGEKVFLECVQDMDHENMFWYRQDPGLGLRLIYFSYDVKMKEKGDIPEGYSVSREKKERFSLILESASTNQTSMYLCASSPVREGLYNEQFFGPGTRLTVL.

This clone has just a few counts. The chain carries TRBV11-2 and TRBJ2-7; 11 bases are shared with TRBD2. J gave up 2 bases and V 5 bases, and 5 bases lay outside the gene matches. Per germline, CDR1 SGHAT and CDR2 FQNNGV. The CDR3 covers 15 residues. In DNA, the CDR3 is TGTGCCAGCAGCCCGAGGACTAGCGGGCCCTACGAGCAGTACTTC. The encoded protein is CASSPRTSGPYEQYF. The full variable domain, with the rest looked up from reference TRBV11-2 and TRBJ2-7, is EAGVAQSPRYKIIEKRQSVAFWCNPISGHATLYWYQQILGQGPKLLIQFQNNGVVDDSQLPKDRFSAERLKGVDSTLKIQPAKLEDSAVYLCASSPRTSGPYEQYFGPGTRLTVT.

This clone occurred a few times. The V gene is TRBV7-2, the J gene TRBJ1-1, with TRBD1 identical over 7 bases. The CDR3 loop spans 17 amino acids. With 3 bases clipped from V and 5 bases from J, the junction kept 15 bases outside the gene matches. Germline V gives CDR1 SGHTA, CDR2 FQGNSA. CDR3 region: CASSLAIVAYRGTEAFF. In nucleotides, the CDR3 is TGTGCCAGCAGCTTGGCGATCGTGGCATACAGGGGAACTGAAGCTTTCTTT.

The rearrangement uses TRBV6-5 and TRBJ2-2; TRBD1 aligns across 7 bases. The J segment lost 2 bases and the V segment lost 5 bases, leaving 5 bases of the junction unmatched. This CDR3 comprises 15 residues. Germline loops: CDR1 MNHEY, CDR2 SVGAGI. CDR3 amino acids: CASSLRDSNTGELFF. The CDR3 DNA follows: TGTGCCAGCAGTCTCCGGGACAGTAACACCGGGGAGCTGTTTTTT.

This chain links TRBV9 with TRBJ2-5; a weak D match, TRBD2 (5 bases). V was clipped by 4 bases and J by 5 bases, with 21 bases between them. The CDR3 sequence is 16 residues long. Germline CDR1 SGDLS, CDR2 YYNGEE. The CDR3 nucleotides are TGTGCCAGCAGCCCCGGTGAGGGCCCCCCTTTCGAGACCCAGTACTTC. Translated, it gives CASSPGEGPPFETQYF.

This clone was detected only once. The rearrangement links TRBV2 to TRBJ1-1, with 8 bases identical to TRBD1. In germline, CDR1 is SNHLY, CDR2 FYNNEI. The CDR3 covers 14 residues. The trim removed 6 bases at V and 4 bases at J, leaving 7 bases unmatched. The CDR3 DNA reads TGTGCCAGCAGGGACAGGGATGTCGGCACTGAAGCTTTCTTT. Translated: CASRDRDVGTEAFF.

The chain carries TRBV6-5 and TRBJ2-7; 10 bases are shared with TRBD1. V shed 7 bases, J shed 10 bases, and the junction held 13 bases outside the gene matches. The CDR3 spans 14 residues. CDR1 and CDR2 from the germline V gene are MNHEY and SVGAGI. The CDR3 is CASTAPGTGAIQYF. CDR3 nucleotides: TGTGCCAGCACTGCCCCCGGGACAGGGGCAATCCAGTACTTC.

The chain recombines TRBV19 with TRBJ1-5; a possible D gene is TRBD1 (5 bases). Germline CDR1 LNHDA, CDR2 SQIVND (reference sequence). The CDR3 spans 14 residues. V was trimmed by 6 bases and J by 0 bases, leaving 9 bases between them. CDR3: CASRRQNSNQPQHF. CDR3 in DNA: TGTGCCAGTAGGAGACAGAATAGCAATCAGCCCCAGCATTTT.

The rearrangement joins TRBV6-6 to TRBJ1-4; perhaps TRBD1 as D (6 bases). This CDR3 spans 15 amino acids. Deletions cut 4 bases from V and 4 bases from J, with 13 bases between. CDR1 is MNHNY, CDR2 SVGAGI, per germline (reference sequence). The CDR3 DNA reads TGTGCCAGCAGTTCTCCGGACAGCCTTAATGAAAAACTGTTTTTT. Translated: CASSSPDSLNEKLFF.

The chain employs TRBV5-1 and TRBJ1-1, with a tentative D call TRBD1 (5 bases). This CDR3 contains 13 residues. CDR1 is SGHRS, CDR2 YFSETQ, per germline. The V end was cut by 0 bases, the J end by 4 bases, with 7 bases between. The CDR3 here is CASSLEGRTEAFF. The CDR3 DNA reads TGCGCCAGCAGCTTGGAGGGGCGCACTGAAGCTTTCTTT.

The chain links TRBV19 to TRBJ2-2; D is perhaps TRBD1 (6 bases). The CDR3 sequence is 14 residues long. Trimming pared 5 bases from V and 3 bases from J, leaving 10 bases between. The V gene's germline CDR1 is LNHDA and CDR2 SQIVND (reference sequence). Written as DNA, the CDR3 is TGTGCCAGTAGTGGTACAGGGTACACCGGGGAGCTGTTTTTT. Its translation is CASSGTGYTGELFF.